Below, 12 T cell receptor beta chains from the same sample are listed, as sequenced in a study of CD8 T cells in Susac syndrome. Random hexamers were used to reverse transcribe about 0.45 to 1 ug of RNA. Each CDR3 protein gets one entry after TCRdb re-called the immunoSEQ multiplex PCR reads with MiXCR. Here the sample spans approximately 210,000 distinct CDR3 sequences, 95% being singletons. The sequenced material came from CD4+ T cells from PBMCs. Receptors originate from a human donor with multiple sclerosis.

The gene calls are TRBV28 and TRBJ2-4, with D maybe TRBD1 (5 bases). The CDR3 totals 15 residues. Trimming removed 5 bases from V and 0 bases from J, with 11 bases in between. The germline CDR1 and CDR2 sequences are MDHEN and SYDVKM. The CDR3 region is CASSPGHRAKNIQYF. The CDR3 nucleotides read TGTGCCAGCAGTCCCGGACACCGAGCCAAAAACATTCAGTACTTC.

The CDR3 here is CASSLGTGVIETQYF. CDR3 coding DNA: TGCGCCAGCAGCTTGGGGACAGGGGTAATCGAGACCCAGTACTTC. The rearrangement links TRBV5-1 to TRBJ2-5; 9 nucleotides match TRBD1. The CDR3 length is 15 residues. The V and J ends lost 0 bases and 5 bases, in that order; junction bases with no gene match: 5. Germline values: CDR1 SGHRS, CDR2 YFSETQ.

This chain uses TRBV2 with TRBJ2-7; D is perhaps TRBD1 (6 bases). CDR3 length: 13 amino acids. Germline V gene sequence: CDR1 SNHLY, CDR2 FYNNEI. The ends were cut back, 3 bases at V and 3 bases at J, with 9 bases in the middle. CDR3 sequence (DNA): TGTGCCAGCAGTGAGACCAGGGGCTACGAGCAGTACTTC. This sequence encodes CASSETRGYEQYF.

The chain joins TRBV20-1 to TRBJ2-5; possibly TRBD2 for D (6 bases). There are 13 residues in the CDR3. V was trimmed by 6 bases and J by 5 bases, leaving 16 bases between them. Per germline, CDR1 DFQATT and CDR2 SNEGSKA (reference sequence). Written as DNA, the CDR3 is TGCAGTGCGGGGGGTCGGCGAGAGGAGACCCAGTACTTC. Amino acids: CSAGGRREETQYF.

This chain links TRBV27 with TRBJ2-1; D is perhaps TRBD1 (5 bases). CDR3 length equals 15 residues. V lost 5 bases and J lost 6, with 17 bases in between. Germline CDR1 reads MNHEY; CDR2 reads SMNVEV (reference sequence). The CDR3 bases are TGTGCCAGCAGTCGCTGGGGCTCGCGACTCAATGAGCAGTTCTTC. Encoded protein: CASSRWGSRLNEQFF.

V usage is TRBV29-1 and J usage is TRBJ2-5; 8 bases line up with TRBD1. Per the germline V gene, CDR1 is SQVTM and CDR2 is ANQGSEA. The V gene end was trimmed by 4 bases and the J gene end by 3 bases; junction bases not matched to a gene: 1. The CDR3 contains 12 residues. The CDR3 loop is CSVGTGKETQYF. The CDR3 region has the DNA TGCAGCGTTGGGACAGGGAAAGAGACCCAGTACTTC.

The chain joins TRBV24-1 to TRBJ2-5, with D hard to call. The germline V and J ends were trimmed by 1 base and 4 bases, with 21 bases remaining between them. The CDR3 has 18 amino acids. Germline V gene sequence: CDR1 KGHDR, CDR2 SFDVKD. The CDR3 is CATSDLGRPQGRGETQYF. For the CDR3, the DNA is TGTGCCACCAGTGATTTAGGGCGACCCCAAGGAAGAGGAGAGACCCAGTACTTC.

The chain has TRBV29-1 and TRBJ1-2; no definite D call. Germline V lookup: CDR1 SQVTM, CDR2 ANQGSEA. This CDR3 contains 13 residues. Trimming cost V 4 bases and J 2 bases, with 11 bases left between them. Here the CDR3 reads CSVGKDLNYGYTF. Written as DNA, the CDR3 is TGCAGCGTTGGAAAGGACCTCAACTATGGCTACACCTTC.

V gene TRBV12-3 or TRBV12-4 combines with J gene TRBJ2-1; D may correspond to TRBD1 or TRBD2 (5 bases each). Trimming took off 3 bases at V and 5 bases at J, with 17 bases between the two ends. The CDR3 spans 16 residues. The CDR3 protein is CASSFWAGTQNNEQFF. CDR3 DNA sequence: TGTGCCAGCAGTTTTTGGGCCGGGACGCAGAACAATGAGCAGTTCTTC.

The chain uses TRBV3-1 and TRBJ2-5; possible D gene TRBD2, 6 bases. V was pared by 1 base and J by 4 bases, with 16 bases between. The CDR3 covers 16 residues. Germline V gives CDR1 LGHDT, CDR2 YNNKEL (reference sequence). The CDR3 spells CASSQGLGEVPETQYF. In DNA, the CDR3 is TGTGCCAGCAGCCAAGGTTTGGGGGAGGTCCCAGAGACCCAGTACTTC.

The gene calls are TRBV19 and TRBJ1-3, with no clear D. Trimming removed 5 bases at V and 7 bases at J, with 15 bases between. The germline V gene encodes CDR1 LNHDA and CDR2 SQIVND (reference sequence). The CDR3 has 14 residues. The CDR3 sequence: CASSSRQGRNTIYF. The CDR3 bases are TGTGCCAGTAGTTCGAGACAAGGTCGGAACACCATATATTTT.

The chain employs TRBV30 and TRBJ2-7, with 9 positions matching TRBD1. The CDR3 sequence is 11 residues long. The junction had 2 bases not matched to a gene; V was cut back by 4 bases and J by 7 bases. Per the germline V gene, CDR1 is GTSNPN and CDR2 is SVGIG (reference sequence). The CDR3 bases are TGTGCCTGGAACAGGGGGCTTGAGCAGTACTTC. As protein: CAWNRGLEQYF.